One and the same sample provided the 26 T cell receptor beta chains below, sequenced in a study of blood T cell repertoires in COVID-19. The repertoire was sequenced with immunoSEQ multiplex PCR; TCRdb's copy has only in-frame clones and lacks some. The sample has about 95,000 clones, less than 85% seen once. Material: peripheral blood. The receptors shown here come from a human donor in a cohort sampled during active COVID-19.

The chain couples TRBV19 to TRBJ1-2, with D possibly TRBD1 on 6 matching bases. V was pared by 3 bases and J by 4 bases, with 12 bases between. Germline V gene lookup returns CDR1 LNHDA and CDR2 SQIVND (reference sequence). The CDR3 runs to 14 residues. CDR3 coding DNA: TGTGCCAGTAGTATTTTGGGGGCCAGCTATGGCTACACCTTC. Translation gives CASSILGASYGYTF.

This clone was seen only once. The gene calls are TRBV12-5 and TRBJ1-1; D might be TRBD1 (6 bases). The V gene's germline CDR1 is LGHNT and CDR2 FRNRAP. The CDR3 is 13 residues long. V lost 2 bases and J 8 bases, leaving 12 bases between the germline ends. CDR3 nucleotide sequence: TGTGCTAGTGGTTTGCTCCCTGGGACAGAAGCTTTCTTT. Amino acids: CASGLLPGTEAFF.

V is TRBV5-1 and J is TRBJ1-3; 7 nucleotides align to TRBD1. J lost 1 base, V lost 0 bases, and 10 bases had no gene match. From germline, CDR1 is SGHRS and CDR2 YFSETQ. CDR3 size: 18 residues. The CDR3: CASSLEGNRGGSGNTIYF. DNA for the CDR3: TGCGCCAGCAGCTTGGAGGGGAACAGGGGAGGATCTGGAAACACCATATATTTT.

The gene calls are TRBV2 and TRBJ1-5; D gene ambiguous. V was clipped by 6 bases and J by 1 base, with 10 bases between them. The CDR3 is 14 residues long. Germline V gives CDR1 SNHLY, CDR2 FYNNEI. CDR3 sequence reads: CASSPGRSNQPQHF. In DNA, the CDR3 is TGTGCCAGCAGCCCAGGAAGGAGCAATCAGCCCCAGCATTTT.

The chain couples TRBV18 to TRBJ1-5, with unresolved D. Trimming removed 0 bases from V and 2 bases from J, with 8 bases in between. The CDR3 covers 15 residues. Germline assignment: CDR1 KGHSH and CDR2 LQKENI. DNA of the CDR3: TGTGCCAGCTCACCACCTACGGGAGGCAATCAGCCCCAGCATTTT. Residues: CASSPPTGGNQPQHF.

The V gene is TRBV28, the J gene TRBJ1-6; TRBD1 is a possible D gene (5 bases). Trimming took off 10 bases at V and 7 bases at J, with 17 bases between the two ends. Germline loops: CDR1 MDHEN, CDR2 SYDVKM. The CDR3 covers 14 residues. The CDR3 protein is CATRWGGFNSPLHF. DNA for the CDR3: TGTGCCACCCGGTGGGGGGGTTTCAATTCACCCCTCCACTTT. Full variable domain (rest looked up from reference TRBV28 and TRBJ1-6): DVKVTQSSRYLVKRTGEKVFLECVQDMDHENMFWYRQDPGLGLRLIYFSYDVKMKEKGDIPEGYSVSREKKERFSLILESASTNQTSMYLCATRWGGFNSPLHFGNGTRLTVT.

The chain is built from TRBV24-1 and TRBJ2-1; no clear D. Trimming took 12 bases from V and 5 from J, leaving 13 bases between them. Germline CDR1 reads KGHDR; CDR2 reads SFDVKD. This CDR3 is built from 12 residues. The CDR3 bases are TGTGCCGCCCACTACCAGAACAATGAGCAGTTCTTC. This encodes CAAHYQNNEQFF.

The rearrangement links TRBV2 to TRBJ2-1; 9 positions match TRBD2. This CDR3 is built from 16 residues. Germline V gene lookup returns CDR1 SNHLY and CDR2 FYNNEI. The junction had 14 bases not matched to a gene; V was cut back by 8 bases and J by 6 bases. The DNA for the CDR3 is TGTGCCAGCGGGAGGACTAGCGTCTTTTGGGCCAATGAGCAGTTCTTC. The encoded protein is CASGRTSVFWANEQFF.

The CDR3 DNA follows: TGTGCCAGCAATAACGGGATGGTCGGGGAGCTGTTTTTT. This sequence encodes CASNNGMVGELFF. The chain carries TRBV6-6 and TRBJ2-2; D possibly corresponds to TRBD2 (5 bases). This CDR3 is built from 13 residues. Germline lookup yields CDR1 MNHNY and CDR2 SVGAGI (reference sequence). Trimming left V 7 bases short and J 7 bases short, with 13 bases between.

V is TRBV6-5 and J is TRBJ1-1, with 9 positions matching TRBD1. The germline CDR1 and CDR2 sequences are MNHEY and SVGAGI. Trimming cost V 7 bases and J 3 bases; bases outside gene matches: 6. The CDR3 has 14 amino acids. CDR3 DNA: TGTGCCAGCACCCGGACAGGGGCTTACACTGAAGCTTTCTTT. Translating gives CASTRTGAYTEAFF.

The rearrangement uses TRBV21-1 and TRBJ1-2. TRBV21-1 is shown as a pseudogene. The length of the CDR3 is 13 residues. The CDR3 DNA is TGTGCCAGCAGCAAGGACTCTAACTATGGCTACACCTTC. Residues: CASSKDSNYGYTF.

This chain links TRBV19 with TRBJ2-2, with D perhaps matching TRBD2 (5 bases). The CDR3 runs to 14 residues. CDR1 is LNHDA, CDR2 SQIVND, per germline (reference sequence). V gave up 8 bases and J gave up 6 bases, with 16 bases separating them. CDR3 nucleotide sequence: TGTGCCAGTGGTTATGGGAGTGGGGCCGGGGAGCTGTTTTTT. Translation: CASGYGSGAGELFF. The whole variable domain, remainder taken from reference TRBV19 and TRBJ2-2, is DGGITQSPKYLFRKEGQNVTLSCEQNLNHDAMYWYRQDPGQGLRLIYYSQIVNDFQKGDIAEGYSVSREKKESFPLTVTSAQKNPTAFYLCASGYGSGAGELFFGEGSRLTVL.

V gene TRBV7-9 combines with J gene TRBJ1-2, with TRBD1 matching over 10 bases. The CDR3 covers 15 residues. The germline CDR1 and CDR2 sequences are SEHNR and FQNEAQ (reference sequence). V was pared by 6 bases and J by 2 bases, with 6 bases of the junction left unmatched. CDR3 sequence: CASSGDRGRNYGYTF. CDR3 in DNA: TGTGCCAGCAGTGGAGACAGGGGGCGGAACTATGGCTACACCTTC.

The rearrangement uses TRBV6-5 and TRBJ2-7; TRBD1 matches at 9 bases. This CDR3 region has 15 residues. V was clipped by 7 bases and J by 0 bases; unmatched bases: 7. Germline V CDR1 and CDR2: MNHEY, SVGAGI. The CDR3 DNA follows: TGTGCCAGCACCGGAGGGACAGGGTTCTCCTACGAGCAGTACTTC. This encodes CASTGGTGFSYEQYF.

This clone was counted only a few times. The V call is TRBV5-8, the J call TRBJ1-1; tentative D call: TRBD1 (6 bases). Germline values: CDR1 SGHTS, CDR2 YDEGEE. CDR3 length equals 13 residues. Trimming removed 4 bases at V and 5 bases at J, with 12 bases between. The CDR3 coding sequence is TGTGCCAGCAGCCGACAGGCGGTAACTGAAGCTTTCTTT. It specifies CASSRQAVTEAFF.

The chain carries TRBV9 and TRBJ2-1, with TRBD1 identical over 8 bases. This CDR3 has 15 residues. Germline values: CDR1 SGDLS, CDR2 YYNGEE. With V trimmed by 4 bases and J by 3 bases, 6 bases remained unmatched. The CDR3 DNA reads TGTGCCAGCAGCCCCCACAGGGGGGACTACAATGAGCAGTTCTTC. Amino acid sequence: CASSPHRGDYNEQFF.

The V and J genes are TRBV7-9 and TRBJ2-5; weak D call: TRBD2 (7 bases). CDR3 size: 12 residues. Germline CDR1 SEHNR, CDR2 FQNEAQ (reference sequence). V lost 11 bases and J 2 bases, leaving 12 bases between the germline ends. The CDR3 bases are TGTGCCGGGGGGGCCCGTCAAGAGACCCAGTACTTC. Encoded protein: CAGGARQETQYF.

The chain links TRBV13 to TRBJ1-1; 7 bases agree with TRBD1. From germline, CDR1 is PRHDT and CDR2 FYEKMQ (reference sequence). The CDR3 is 14 amino acids. J gave up 1 base and V 5 bases, and 4 bases lay outside the gene matches. For the CDR3, the DNA is TGTGCCAGCAGCCCCCGGGACAGGAACACTGAAGCTTTCTTT. Translated: CASSPRDRNTEAFF.

The CDR3 DNA sequence: TGCGCCAGCAGGGAACAGGGGTTCGACAATGAGCAGTTCTTC. It specifies CASREQGFDNEQFF. The chain recombines TRBV5-1 with TRBJ2-1; 7 nucleotides match TRBD1. The CDR3 sequence is 14 residues long. Germline trimming cut 5 bases from V and 5 bases from J; bases unmatched to any gene: 7. The germline CDR1 and CDR2 sequences are SGHRS and YFSETQ.

The chain uses TRBV5-4 and TRBJ2-1, with 13 bases aligning to TRBD2. The germline CDR1 and CDR2 sequences are SGHNT and YYREEE (reference sequence). The CDR3 has 16 amino acids. J was trimmed by 8 bases and V by 4 bases; bases with no gene match: 9. CDR3 in DNA: TGTGCCAGCAGCACTCCGACTAGCGGGAGGAGGGATGAGCAGTTCTTC. Translating it yields CASSTPTSGRRDEQFF.

The gene calls are TRBV15 and TRBJ2-7, with D unresolved. Trimming pared 0 bases from V and 2 bases from J, leaving 5 bases between. The CDR3 contains 13 residues. Germline V lookup: CDR1 LNHNV, CDR2 YYDKDF (reference sequence). CDR3 sequence reads: CATSRDQTYEQYF. In DNA, the CDR3 is TGTGCCACCAGCAGAGATCAAACCTACGAGCAGTACTTC.

As concerns this clone: Other DNA variants within this sample encode the same CDR3. The chain uses TRBV18 and TRBJ1-5, with D tentatively TRBD1 (6 bases). V gave up 3 bases and J gave up 1 base, with 7 bases separating them. CDR1 is KGHSH, CDR2 LQKENI, per germline. The CDR3 runs 14 residues. The CDR3 region has the DNA TGTGCCAGCTCACCTGGACAGAGCAATCAGCCCCAGCATTTT. This encodes CASSPGQSNQPQHF.

The chain carries TRBV9 and TRBJ2-3; 7 bases match TRBD1. Germline assignment: CDR1 SGDLS and CDR2 YYNGEE. Trimming cost V 3 bases and J 4 bases; bases outside gene matches: 5. The length of the CDR3 is 14 residues. The CDR3 nucleotides read TGTGCCAGCAGCGACCGACAGGGCTCAGATACGCAGTATTTT. Translated: CASSDRQGSDTQYF.

The chain combines TRBV24-1 with TRBJ1-1; 7 nucleotides align to TRBD1. J lost 10 bases, V lost 5 bases, and 3 bases had no gene match. This CDR3 is built from 11 residues. Germline CDR1 is KGHDR and CDR2 is SFDVKD. DNA for the CDR3: TGTGCCACCAGTGGTCCAGGGGGAGCTTTCTTT. It encodes CATSGPGGAFF.

The chain recombines TRBV18 with TRBJ2-3; 8 positions agree with TRBD2. Germline assignment: CDR1 KGHSH and CDR2 LQKENI. The CDR3 sequence is 15 residues long. The ends lost 3 bases at V and 2 bases at J; junction bases unmatched: 4. The CDR3 DNA reads TGTGCCAGCTCACCCTTTAGCGGGGCCACAGATACGCAGTATTTT. It encodes CASSPFSGATDTQYF.

The chain employs TRBV30 and TRBJ2-1; 7 bases are a match to TRBD1. The germline CDR1 and CDR2 sequences are GTSNPN and SVGIG (reference sequence). This CDR3 contains 16 residues. Trimming removed 0 bases from V and 3 bases from J; junction bases left unmatched: 8. CDR3 nucleotides: TGTGCCTGGAGTGTCGTCAGGGGGATTATCTACAATGAGCAGTTCTTC. This encodes CAWSVVRGIIYNEQFF.